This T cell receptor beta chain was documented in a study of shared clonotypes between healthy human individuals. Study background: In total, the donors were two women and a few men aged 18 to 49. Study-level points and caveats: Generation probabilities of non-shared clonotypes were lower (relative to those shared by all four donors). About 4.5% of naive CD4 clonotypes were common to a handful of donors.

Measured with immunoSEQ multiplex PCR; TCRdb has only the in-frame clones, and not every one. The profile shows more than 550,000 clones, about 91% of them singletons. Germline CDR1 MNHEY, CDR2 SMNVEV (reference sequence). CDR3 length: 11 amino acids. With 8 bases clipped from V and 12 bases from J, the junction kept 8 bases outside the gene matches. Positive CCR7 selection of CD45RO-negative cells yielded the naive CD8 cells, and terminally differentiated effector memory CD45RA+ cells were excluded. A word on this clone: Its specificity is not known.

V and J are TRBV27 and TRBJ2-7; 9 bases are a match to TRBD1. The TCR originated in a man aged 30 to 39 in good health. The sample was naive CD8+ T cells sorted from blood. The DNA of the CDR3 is TGTGCCAGCGGATCCGGACAGGGGTGGTACTTC. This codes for CASGSGQGWYF.